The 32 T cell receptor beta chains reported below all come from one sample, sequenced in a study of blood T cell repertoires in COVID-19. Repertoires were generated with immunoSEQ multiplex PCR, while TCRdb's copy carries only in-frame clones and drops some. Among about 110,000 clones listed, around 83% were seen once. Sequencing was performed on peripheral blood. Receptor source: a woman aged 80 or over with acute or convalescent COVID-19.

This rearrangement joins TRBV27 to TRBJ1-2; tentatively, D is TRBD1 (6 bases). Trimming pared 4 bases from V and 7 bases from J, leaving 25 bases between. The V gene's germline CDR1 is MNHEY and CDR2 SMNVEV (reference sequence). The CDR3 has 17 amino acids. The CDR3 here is CASSSLLYLQGRGGYTF. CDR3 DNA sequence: TGTGCCAGCAGTTCCCTCCTCTACCTTCAGGGGAGGGGTGGCTACACCTTC.

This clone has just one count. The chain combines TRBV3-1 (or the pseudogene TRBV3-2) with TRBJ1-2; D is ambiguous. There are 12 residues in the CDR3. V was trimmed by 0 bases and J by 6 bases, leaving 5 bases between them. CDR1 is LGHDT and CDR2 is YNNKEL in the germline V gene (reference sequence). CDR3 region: CASSQDLHGYTF. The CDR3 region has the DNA TGTGCCAGCAGCCAAGATCTTCATGGCTACACCTTC.

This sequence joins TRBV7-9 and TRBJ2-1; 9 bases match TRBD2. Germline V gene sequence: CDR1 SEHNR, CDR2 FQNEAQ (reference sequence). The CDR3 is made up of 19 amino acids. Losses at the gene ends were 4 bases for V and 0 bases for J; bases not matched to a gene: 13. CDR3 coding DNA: TGTGCCAGCAGCTCAGGTGCTAGCGGGGCCCAGGGCTCCTACAATGAGCAGTTCTTC. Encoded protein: CASSSGASGAQGSYNEQFF.

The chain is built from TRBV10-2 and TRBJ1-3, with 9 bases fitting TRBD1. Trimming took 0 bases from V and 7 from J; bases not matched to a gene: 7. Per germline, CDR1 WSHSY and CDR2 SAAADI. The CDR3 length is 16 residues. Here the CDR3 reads CASSESWGTGRNTIYF. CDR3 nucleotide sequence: TGCGCCAGCAGTGAGTCGTGGGGGACAGGGAGGAACACCATATATTTT.

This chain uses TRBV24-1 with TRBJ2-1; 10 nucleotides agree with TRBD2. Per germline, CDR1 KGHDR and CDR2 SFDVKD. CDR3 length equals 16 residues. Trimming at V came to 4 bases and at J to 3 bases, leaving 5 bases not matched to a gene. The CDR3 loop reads CATSDPSGSFYNEQFF. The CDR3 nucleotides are TGTGCCACCAGTGACCCTAGCGGGAGCTTCTACAATGAGCAGTTCTTC.

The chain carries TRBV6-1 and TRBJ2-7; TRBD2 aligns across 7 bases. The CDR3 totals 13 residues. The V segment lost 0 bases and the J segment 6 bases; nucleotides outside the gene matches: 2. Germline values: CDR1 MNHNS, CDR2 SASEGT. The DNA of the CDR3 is TGTGCCAGCAGTGAAGCGGGAGGGCGCGAGCAGTACGTC. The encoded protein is CASSEAGGREQYV.

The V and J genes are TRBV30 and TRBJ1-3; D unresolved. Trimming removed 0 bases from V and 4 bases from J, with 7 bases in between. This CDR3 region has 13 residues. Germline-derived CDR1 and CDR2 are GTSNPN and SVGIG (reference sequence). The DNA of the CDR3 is TGTGCCTGGAGTGTACGAGGGGGAAACACCATATATTTT. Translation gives CAWSVRGGNTIYF.

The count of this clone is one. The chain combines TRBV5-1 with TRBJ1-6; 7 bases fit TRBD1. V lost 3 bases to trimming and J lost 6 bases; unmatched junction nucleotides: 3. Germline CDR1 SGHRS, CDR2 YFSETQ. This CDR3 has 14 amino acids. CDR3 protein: CASSSRDSNSPLHF. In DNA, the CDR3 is TGCGCCAGCAGCTCCCGGGACAGTAATTCACCCCTCCACTTT.

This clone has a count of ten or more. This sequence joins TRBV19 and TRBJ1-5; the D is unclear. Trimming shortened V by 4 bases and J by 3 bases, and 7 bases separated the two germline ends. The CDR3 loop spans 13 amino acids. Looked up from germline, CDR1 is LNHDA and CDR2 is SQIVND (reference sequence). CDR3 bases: TGTGCCAGTAGTAACGGGAACAATCAGCCCCAGCATTTT. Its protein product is CASSNGNNQPQHF.

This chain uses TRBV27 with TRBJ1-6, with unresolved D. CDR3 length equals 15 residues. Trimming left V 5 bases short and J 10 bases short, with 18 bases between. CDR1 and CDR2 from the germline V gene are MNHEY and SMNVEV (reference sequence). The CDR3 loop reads CASSTEAGLGSPLHF. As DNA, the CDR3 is TGTGCCAGCAGTACCGAGGCGGGGTTAGGCTCACCCCTCCACTTT.

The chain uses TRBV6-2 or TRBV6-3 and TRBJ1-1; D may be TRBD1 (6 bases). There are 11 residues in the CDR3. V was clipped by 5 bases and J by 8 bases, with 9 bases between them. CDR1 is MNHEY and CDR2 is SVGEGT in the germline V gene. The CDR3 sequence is CASSHGTEAFF. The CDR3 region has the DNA TGTGCCAGCAGTCATGGGACAGAAGCTTTCTTT.

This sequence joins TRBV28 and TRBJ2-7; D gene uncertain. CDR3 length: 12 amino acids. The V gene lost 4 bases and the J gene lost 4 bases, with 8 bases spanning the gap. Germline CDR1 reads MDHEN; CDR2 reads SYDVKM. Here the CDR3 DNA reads TGTGCCAGCAGTTCGGGTCCATACGAGCAGTACTTC. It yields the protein CASSSGPYEQYF.

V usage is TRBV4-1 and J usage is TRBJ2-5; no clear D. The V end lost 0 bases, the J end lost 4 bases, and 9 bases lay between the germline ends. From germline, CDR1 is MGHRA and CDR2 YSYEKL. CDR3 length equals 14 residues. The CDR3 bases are TGCGCCAGCAGCCAAGATTCGCGCCGAGAGACCCAGTACTTC. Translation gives CASSQDSRRETQYF.

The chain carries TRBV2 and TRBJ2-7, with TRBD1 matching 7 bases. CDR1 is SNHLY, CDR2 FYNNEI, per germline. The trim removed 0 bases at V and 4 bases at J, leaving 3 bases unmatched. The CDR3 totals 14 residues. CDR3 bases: TGTGCCAGCAGTGAAGCCGAACAGGGGTACGAGCAGTACTTC. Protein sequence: CASSEAEQGYEQYF.

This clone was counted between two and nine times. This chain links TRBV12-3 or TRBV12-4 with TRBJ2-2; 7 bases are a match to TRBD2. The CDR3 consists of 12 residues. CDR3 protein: CATSVSTGELFF. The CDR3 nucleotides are TGTGCTACTAGCGTTTCCACCGGGGAGCTGTTTTTT.

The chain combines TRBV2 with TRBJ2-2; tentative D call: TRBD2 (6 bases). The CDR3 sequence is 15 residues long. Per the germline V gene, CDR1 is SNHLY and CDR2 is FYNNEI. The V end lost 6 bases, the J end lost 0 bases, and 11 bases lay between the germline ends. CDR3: CASRGGDANTGELFF. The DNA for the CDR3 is TGTGCCAGCAGGGGCGGGGACGCGAACACCGGGGAGCTGTTTTTT.

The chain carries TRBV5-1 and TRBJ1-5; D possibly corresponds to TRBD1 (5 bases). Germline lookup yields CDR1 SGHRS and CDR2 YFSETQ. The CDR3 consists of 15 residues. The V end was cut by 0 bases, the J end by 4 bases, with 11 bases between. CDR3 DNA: TGCGCCAGCAGCTTGGAGGGGTCCAGAAATCAGCCCCAGCATTTT. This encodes CASSLEGSRNQPQHF.

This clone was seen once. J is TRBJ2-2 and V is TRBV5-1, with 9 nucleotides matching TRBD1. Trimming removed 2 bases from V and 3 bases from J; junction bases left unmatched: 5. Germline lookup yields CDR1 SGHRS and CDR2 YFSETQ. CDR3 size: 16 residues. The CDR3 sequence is CASSLQGAPDTGELFF. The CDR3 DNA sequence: TGCGCCAGCAGCTTACAGGGGGCGCCCGACACCGGGGAGCTGTTTTTT.

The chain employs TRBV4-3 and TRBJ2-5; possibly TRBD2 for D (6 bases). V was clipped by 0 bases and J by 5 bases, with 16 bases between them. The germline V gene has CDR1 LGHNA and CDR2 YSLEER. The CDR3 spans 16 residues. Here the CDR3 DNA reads TGCGCCAGCAGCCAAGATTCCGGGAGTTATGGGGAGACCCAGTACTTC. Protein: CASSQDSGSYGETQYF.

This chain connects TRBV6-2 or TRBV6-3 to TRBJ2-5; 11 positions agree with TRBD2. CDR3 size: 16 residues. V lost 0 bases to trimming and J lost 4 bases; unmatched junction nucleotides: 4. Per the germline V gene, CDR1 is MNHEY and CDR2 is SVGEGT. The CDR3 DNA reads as TGTGCCAGCAGTTACTCGACTAGCGGGATGTTAGAGACCCAGTACTTC. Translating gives CASSYSTSGMLETQYF.

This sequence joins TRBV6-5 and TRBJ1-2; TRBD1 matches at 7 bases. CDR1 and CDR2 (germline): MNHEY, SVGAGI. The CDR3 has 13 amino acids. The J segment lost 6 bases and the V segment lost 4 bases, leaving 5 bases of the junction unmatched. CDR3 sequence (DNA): TGTGCCAGCAGTTCCACAGGGGCAAATGGCTACACCTTC. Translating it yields CASSSTGANGYTF.

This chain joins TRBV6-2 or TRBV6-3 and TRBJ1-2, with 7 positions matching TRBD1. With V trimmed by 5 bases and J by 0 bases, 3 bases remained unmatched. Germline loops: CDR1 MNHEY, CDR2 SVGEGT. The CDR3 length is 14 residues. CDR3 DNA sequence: TGTGCCAGCAGTGGGACAGAGTCTAACTATGGCTACACCTTC. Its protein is CASSGTESNYGYTF.

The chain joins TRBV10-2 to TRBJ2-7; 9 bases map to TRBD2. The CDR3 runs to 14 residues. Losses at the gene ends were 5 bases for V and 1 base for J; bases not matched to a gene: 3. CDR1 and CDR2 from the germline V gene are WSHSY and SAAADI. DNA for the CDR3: TGCGCCAGCAGTCAGCGGGAGGAATCCTACGAGCAGTACTTC. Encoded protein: CASSQREESYEQYF.

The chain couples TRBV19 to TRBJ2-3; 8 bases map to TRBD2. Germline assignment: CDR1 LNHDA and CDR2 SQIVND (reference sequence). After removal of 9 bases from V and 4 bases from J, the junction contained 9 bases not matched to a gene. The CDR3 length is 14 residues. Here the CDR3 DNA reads TGTGCCAGCGCTCTAGCGGGTTCCGCAGATACGCAGTATTTT. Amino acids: CASALAGSADTQYF. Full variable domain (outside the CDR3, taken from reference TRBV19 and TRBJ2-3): DGGITQSPKYLFRKEGQNVTLSCEQNLNHDAMYWYRQDPGQGLRLIYYSQIVNDFQKGDIAEGYSVSREKKESFPLTVTSAQKNPTAFYLCASALAGSADTQYFGPGTRLTVL.

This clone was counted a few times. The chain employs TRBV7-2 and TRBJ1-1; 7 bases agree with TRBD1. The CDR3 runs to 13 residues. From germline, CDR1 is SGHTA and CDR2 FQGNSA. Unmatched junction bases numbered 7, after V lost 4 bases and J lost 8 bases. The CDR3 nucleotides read TGTGCCAGCAGCTCTAGGGACAGCAGAGAAGCTTTCTTT. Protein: CASSSRDSREAFF.

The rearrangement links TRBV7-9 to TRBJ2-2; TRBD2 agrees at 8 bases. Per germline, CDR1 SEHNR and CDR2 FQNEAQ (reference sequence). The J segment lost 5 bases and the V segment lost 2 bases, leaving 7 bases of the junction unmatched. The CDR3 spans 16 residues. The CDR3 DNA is TGTGCCAGCAGCTTACGAAGCGGGAGAGGAACCGGGGAGCTGTTTTTT. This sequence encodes CASSLRSGRGTGELFF.

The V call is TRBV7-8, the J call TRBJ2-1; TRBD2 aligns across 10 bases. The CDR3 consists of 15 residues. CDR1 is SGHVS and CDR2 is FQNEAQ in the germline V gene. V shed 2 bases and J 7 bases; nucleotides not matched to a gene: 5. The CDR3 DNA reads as TGTGCCAGCAGCTTACGCGCTAGCGGGAGTAATGAGCAGTTCTTC. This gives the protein CASSLRASGSNEQFF.

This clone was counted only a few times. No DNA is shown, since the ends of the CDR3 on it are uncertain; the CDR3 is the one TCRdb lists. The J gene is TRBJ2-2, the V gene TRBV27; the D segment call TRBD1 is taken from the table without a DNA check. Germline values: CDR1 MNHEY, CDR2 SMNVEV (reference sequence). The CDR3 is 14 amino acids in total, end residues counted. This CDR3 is CASSSSTGFGELFF.

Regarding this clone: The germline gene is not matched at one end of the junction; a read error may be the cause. CDR3 region: CASSLNRYGQYF. CDR3 nucleotides: TGCGCCAGCAGTCTCAACAGGTACGGGCAGTACTTC. This chain joins TRBV23-1 and TRBJ2-7; possibly TRBD1 for D (5 bases). TRBV23-1 is an open reading frame, and its role is uncertain. The CDR3 consists of 12 residues.

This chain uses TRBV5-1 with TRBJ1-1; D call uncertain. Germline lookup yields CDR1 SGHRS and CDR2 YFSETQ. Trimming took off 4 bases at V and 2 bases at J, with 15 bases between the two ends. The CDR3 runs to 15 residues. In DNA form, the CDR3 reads TGCGCCAGCAGCCCCCTGGCCGGAGGAAACACTGAAGCTTTCTTT. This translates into CASSPLAGGNTEAFF.

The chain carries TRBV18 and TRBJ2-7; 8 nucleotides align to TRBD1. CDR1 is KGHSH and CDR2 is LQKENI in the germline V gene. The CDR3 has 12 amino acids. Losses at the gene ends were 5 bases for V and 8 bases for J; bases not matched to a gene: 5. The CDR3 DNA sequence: TGTGCCAGCTCAGCGGACAGGGAGCAGCAGTACGTC. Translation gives CASSADREQQYV.

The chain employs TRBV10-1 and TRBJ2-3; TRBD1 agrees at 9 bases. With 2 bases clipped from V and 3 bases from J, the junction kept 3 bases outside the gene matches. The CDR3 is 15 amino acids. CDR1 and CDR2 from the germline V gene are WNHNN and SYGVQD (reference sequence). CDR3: CASSEGQGRTDTQYF. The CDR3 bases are TGCGCCAGCAGTGAGGGACAGGGGAGGACAGATACGCAGTATTTT.